The 29 T cell receptor beta chains below all came from one sample that was sequenced in a study of OX40 agonist ivuxolimab in advanced cancers. Here immunoSEQ multiplex PCR was the method, and the copy in TCRdb shows in-frame clones only, minus some. The sample yields approximately 25,000 clones, approximately 86% seen once. Material: CD4+ or CD8+ T cells sorted from blood, obtained in a trial of the OX40 agonist ivuxolimab. The source is an adult with an advanced solid tumor such as melanoma, head and neck, liver or kidney cancer.

As for this clone: Other DNA sequences from this sample encode an identical CDR3 as well. The chain has TRBV9 and TRBJ1-5; no clear D gene. The CDR3 extends over 14 amino acids. V lost 0 bases and J lost 1, with 5 bases in between. CDR1 SGDLS and CDR2 YYNGEE come from the germline V gene. The CDR3 reads CASSVGGSNQPQHF. DNA of the CDR3: TGTGCCAGCAGCGTAGGTGGCAGCAATCAGCCCCAGCATTTT.

V usage is TRBV7-9 and J usage is TRBJ2-2; D unclear. V dropped 1 base and J dropped 9 bases, with 3 bases sitting between them. The germline gives CDR1 SEHNR, CDR2 FQNEAQ (reference sequence). The CDR3 sequence is 11 residues long. The CDR3 spells CASSLERELFF. CDR3 sequence (DNA): TGTGCCAGCAGCTTAGAAAGGGAGCTGTTTTTT.

This chain links TRBV4-2 with TRBJ2-1; TRBD2 might be the D (6 bases). Germline CDR1 reads LGHNA; CDR2 reads YNFKEQ. The CDR3 totals 18 residues. The germline V and J ends were trimmed by 0 bases and 3 bases, with 18 bases remaining between them. DNA of the CDR3: TGTGCCAGCAGCCAAGATCAAAAGGACTACACATTCTACAATGAGCAGTTCTTC. It is translated as CASSQDQKDYTFYNEQFF.

The chain is built from TRBV9 and TRBJ1-1, with D unclear. V dropped 3 bases and J dropped 0 bases, with 12 bases sitting between them. CDR3 length: 15 residues. Looked up from germline, CDR1 is SGDLS and CDR2 is YYNGEE. CDR3 DNA: TGTGCCAGCAGCGAAAGTAAGAGCATGAACACTGAAGCTTTCTTT. This encodes CASSESKSMNTEAFF.

The V gene is TRBV27, the J gene TRBJ1-4; 9 bases map to TRBD1. The CDR3 is 16 residues long. Germline assignment: CDR1 MNHEY and CDR2 SMNVEV (reference sequence). Trimming removed 3 bases from V and 8 bases from J; junction bases left unmatched: 10. Written as DNA, the CDR3 is TGTGCCAGCAGTTTCTCCGTAGGGGACAGGGTCGAAAAACTGTTTTTT. It is translated as CASSFSVGDRVEKLFF.

This clone was seen more than once but under ten times. The CDR3 protein is CASSMKTFRWEAFF. The CDR3 nucleotides are TGTGCCAGTAGTATGAAGACTTTCCGTTGGGAAGCTTTCTTT. The rearrangement uses TRBV19 and TRBJ1-1, with D unclear. CDR1 and CDR2 (germline): LNHDA, SQIVND (reference sequence). V was trimmed by 3 bases and J by 8 bases, leaving 16 bases between them. This CDR3 contains 14 residues.

The chain is built from TRBV4-2 and TRBJ2-1; 8 bases fit TRBD2. J gave up 6 bases and V 2 bases, and 6 bases lay outside the gene matches. Per germline, CDR1 LGHNA and CDR2 YNFKEQ. The CDR3 has 15 residues. CDR3 region: CASSQTGGASNEQFF. CDR3 DNA: TGTGCCAGCAGCCAAACGGGGGGGGCAAGCAATGAGCAGTTCTTC.

The chain has TRBV4-2 and TRBJ2-7; 7 nucleotides match TRBD1. V lost 4 bases to trimming and J lost 1 base; unmatched junction nucleotides: 16. Per the germline V gene, CDR1 is LGHNA and CDR2 is YNFKEQ. The CDR3 spans 18 residues. CDR3 residues: CASSLTPIYRGTSYEQYF. The CDR3 DNA reads TGTGCCAGCAGCCTTACCCCAATATACAGGGGCACTTCCTACGAGCAGTACTTC.

This sequence joins TRBV11-2 and TRBJ2-3; D unclear. CDR1 and CDR2 (germline): SGHAT, FQNNGV. V was pared by 1 base and J by 0 bases, with 8 bases between. The CDR3 has 15 residues. CDR3 amino acids: CASSLGRFSTDTQYF. In DNA, the CDR3 is TGTGCCAGCAGCTTAGGCAGGTTTAGCACAGATACGCAGTATTTT.

This clone was seen a single time. The chain has TRBV5-1 and TRBJ1-2; no clear D gene. CDR1 is SGHRS and CDR2 is YFSETQ in the germline V gene. This CDR3 has 20 amino acids. The germline V and J ends were trimmed by 1 base and 4 bases, with 29 bases remaining between them. The CDR3 is CASSLSPGEGYSASLYGYTF. Written as DNA, the CDR3 is TGCGCCAGCAGCTTGAGCCCCGGCGAGGGTTACTCTGCGTCCCTCTATGGCTACACCTTC.

This clone came up once. This rearrangement joins TRBV25-1 to TRBJ2-5; the D gene could be TRBD1 or TRBD2 (5 bases each). Trimming took 2 bases from V and 2 from J, leaving 18 bases between them. The CDR3 sequence is 17 residues long. Germline lookup yields CDR1 MGHDK and CDR2 SYGVNS. CDR3 coding DNA: TGTGCCAGCAGTGAACTTGGTGGGGACGGCTTTCAAGAGACCCAGTACTTC. This sequence encodes CASSELGGDGFQETQYF.

This chain links TRBV6-4 with TRBJ2-1; 15 nucleotides match TRBD2. V trimming: 5 bases; J trimming: 2 bases; junction bases outside the gene matches: 4. CDR1 is MRHNA and CDR2 is SNTAGT in the germline V gene. The CDR3 runs to 17 residues. CDR3 in DNA: TGTGCCAGCAGTCCCGGACTAGCGGGGGGGCCCTACAATGAGCAGTTCTTC. Translation: CASSPGLAGGPYNEQFF.

The chain employs TRBV7-2 and TRBJ2-3; a weak D match, TRBD2 (5 bases). V lost 3 bases and J lost 1, with 14 bases in between. CDR1 SGHTA and CDR2 FQGNSA come from the germline V gene. The CDR3 extends over 16 amino acids. For the CDR3, the DNA is TGTGCCAGCAGCTTCACCGCGCTAGCCGGCACAGATACGCAGTATTTT. The encoded protein is CASSFTALAGTDTQYF.

Judged by abundance, this clone is medium-sized. Compared with germline, one end of the junction differs, possibly owing to a read error. The chain is built from TRBV9 and TRBJ2-1; TRBD2 matches at 9 bases. CDR1 and CDR2 from the germline V gene are SGDLS and YYNGEE. CDR3 length: 15 amino acids. The CDR3 DNA reads TGTGCCAGCAGCGCGTCCGGGACTAGCTACGATGAGCAGTTCTTC. Translation: CASSASGTSYDEQFF.

The V gene is TRBV5-1, the J gene TRBJ2-7, with D unclear. The CDR3 spans 13 residues. Germline V CDR1 and CDR2: SGHRS, YFSETQ. With 2 bases removed from V and 3 bases from J, the gap between germline ends came to 9 bases. The CDR3 DNA reads TGCGCCAGCAGCTTTTACGTGGGCTACGAGCAGTACTTC. It yields the protein CASSFYVGYEQYF. The variable domain in full, with the rest retrieved from reference TRBV5-1 and TRBJ2-7, is KAGVTQTPRYLIKTRGQQVTLSCSPISGHRSVSWYQQTPGQGLQFLFEYFSETQRNKGNFPGRFSGRQFSNSRSEMNVSTLELGDSALYLCASSFYVGYEQYFGPGTRLTVT.

The chain's CDR3 is CASSSRVPPGETQYF. As DNA, the CDR3 is TGTGCCAGCAGCTCCCGGGTACCTCCGGGGGAGACCCAGTACTTC. V usage is TRBV27 and J usage is TRBJ2-5; possible D gene TRBD2, 5 bases. Trimming cost V 6 bases and J 5 bases, with 19 bases left between them. The CDR3 has 15 residues. CDR1 MNHEY and CDR2 SMNVEV come from the germline V gene (reference sequence).

On this clone: The same CDR3 arises from other DNA sequences in this sample as well. The chain has TRBV6-5 and TRBJ2-1; D is perhaps TRBD2 (6 bases). The length of the CDR3 is 14 residues. Looked up from germline, CDR1 is MNHEY and CDR2 is SVGAGI. The germline V and J ends were trimmed by 5 bases and 1 base, with 9 bases remaining between them. The DNA of the CDR3 is TGTGCCAGCAGTCGACGGGAGTCCTACAATGAGCAGTTCTTC. Residues: CASSRRESYNEQFF.

The chain has TRBV18 and TRBJ1-3; D unclear. Trimming took 4 bases from V and 2 from J, leaving 9 bases between them. Germline values: CDR1 KGHSH, CDR2 LQKENI. The CDR3 has 14 residues. As DNA, the CDR3 is TGTGCCAGCTCACTACCAGGTGCTGGAAACACCATATATTTT. This gives the protein CASSLPGAGNTIYF.

The chain uses TRBV5-6 and TRBJ2-5; a weak D match, TRBD2 (6 bases). The length of the CDR3 is 13 residues. V lost 7 bases, J lost 0 bases, and 10 bases lay in between. Germline CDR1 reads SGHDT; CDR2 reads YYEEEE. CDR3 sequence (DNA): TGTGCCAGCGAGTGGACTAACCAAGAGACCCAGTACTTC. Translated: CASEWTNQETQYF.

V and J are TRBV5-6 and TRBJ1-2; no reliable D call. The germline CDR1 and CDR2 sequences are SGHDT and YYEEEE. The CDR3 extends over 17 amino acids. Trimming stripped 2 bases from V and 3 bases from J, with 20 bases between. CDR3 sequence (DNA): TGTGCCAGCAGCTTAGACGCGCTGGGGAGTCTCTACTATGGCTACACCTTC. It codes for CASSLDALGSLYYGYTF.

The chain combines TRBV7-9 with TRBJ1-6; D is undetermined. Deletions cut 7 bases from V and 0 bases from J, with 13 bases between. The CDR3 sequence is 16 residues long. From germline, CDR1 is SEHNR and CDR2 FQNEAQ (reference sequence). Here the CDR3 DNA reads TGTGCCAGCACCCTCAAACGGAGCTCCTATAATTCACCCCTCCACTTT. It encodes CASTLKRSSYNSPLHF.

The V gene is TRBV9, the J gene TRBJ2-5; D gene ambiguous. V was pared by 0 bases and J by 0 bases, with 12 bases between. The germline V gene encodes CDR1 SGDLS and CDR2 YYNGEE. This CDR3 contains 16 residues. This CDR3 is CASSVEQLGYQETQYF. CDR3 nucleotides: TGTGCCAGCAGCGTAGAACAGCTCGGGTACCAAGAGACCCAGTACTTC.

This clone has a handful of counts. This rearrangement joins TRBV28 to TRBJ2-7; 7 bases fit TRBD2. The V and J ends lost 3 bases and 3 bases, in that order; junction bases with no gene match: 5. The CDR3 has 14 amino acids. The germline V gene encodes CDR1 MDHEN and CDR2 SYDVKM. In DNA form, the CDR3 reads TGTGCCAGCAGTTTGAGCGGGACCTACTACGAGCAGTACTTC. It encodes CASSLSGTYYEQYF.

The rearrangement joins TRBV7-9 to TRBJ1-1; D gene ambiguous. CDR3 length: 14 amino acids. V was pared by 1 base and J by 8 bases, with 14 bases between. The germline CDR1 and CDR2 sequences are SEHNR and FQNEAQ (reference sequence). CDR3 amino acids: CASSLGVSAREAFF. The CDR3 bases are TGTGCCAGCAGCTTAGGCGTTTCAGCTCGCGAAGCTTTCTTT.

The chain uses TRBV6-1 and TRBJ1-2; a weak D match, TRBD1 (6 bases). Germline-derived CDR1 and CDR2 are MNHNS and SASEGT. With 2 bases removed from V and 7 bases from J, the gap between germline ends came to 32 bases. The CDR3 is 20 residues long. CDR3 DNA sequence: TGTGCCAGCAGTGAACCCTACGTACTCGGGACACAAACTATAGGGGCTGGCTACACCTTC. Its translation is CASSEPYVLGTQTIGAGYTF.

V usage is TRBV30 and J usage is TRBJ2-7; D could derive from TRBD1 or TRBD2 (5 bases each). The CDR3 runs 14 residues. V gave up 2 bases and J gave up 0 bases, with 11 bases separating them. From germline, CDR1 is GTSNPN and CDR2 SVGIG (reference sequence). The CDR3 loop is CAWSLGTGSYEQYF. The CDR3 nucleotides read TGTGCCTGGAGTCTGGGGACGGGCTCCTACGAGCAGTACTTC.

The CDR3 here is CASSYHRDDTDTQYF. CDR3 in DNA: TGCGCCAGCAGCTACCACAGGGACGACACAGATACGCAGTATTTT. The chain couples TRBV5-1 to TRBJ2-3; TRBD1 is a possible D gene (6 bases). V was trimmed by 3 bases and J by 2 bases, leaving 13 bases between them. Germline lookup yields CDR1 SGHRS and CDR2 YFSETQ. CDR3 size: 15 residues.

V usage is TRBV28 and J usage is TRBJ2-2, with 9 bases identical to TRBD1. The CDR3 runs to 17 residues. CDR1 is MDHEN and CDR2 is SYDVKM in the germline V gene. Losses at the gene ends were 10 bases for V and 0 bases for J; bases not matched to a gene: 12. CDR3 in DNA: TGTGCCACCGGGACAGGGTTAAGTAGGTCGAACACCGGGGAGCTGTTTTTT. It is translated as CATGTGLSRSNTGELFF. The variable domain in full, with the rest retrieved from reference TRBV28 and TRBJ2-2, is DVKVTQSSRYLVKRTGEKVFLECVQDMDHENMFWYRQDPGLGLRLIYFSYDVKMKEKGDIPEGYSVSREKKERFSLILESASTNQTSMYLCATGTGLSRSNTGELFFGEGSRLTVL.

This chain uses TRBV2 with TRBJ1-2, with D perhaps matching TRBD1 (5 bases). CDR3 size: 15 residues. Trimming shortened V by 7 bases and J by 1 base, and 16 bases separated the two germline ends. In germline, CDR1 is SNHLY, CDR2 FYNNEI. DNA for the CDR3: TGTGCCAGCAAATTGCGGGACTTTATTAACTATGGCTACACCTTC. Its translation is CASKLRDFINYGYTF.